The entry below describes one T cell receptor (beta chain). Its antigen remains unknown. This CDR3 comprises 15 residues. V was pared by 0 bases and J by 1 base, with 7 bases between. From germline, CDR1 is MNHNY and CDR2 SVGAGI (reference sequence). Data came from immunoSEQ multiplex PCR; TCRdb stores just in-frame clones and leaves some out. The table has over 40,000 clones, about 76% seen once. This specimen belongs to a study of memory CD4+ T cells and cytomegalovirus serostatus. As for the study in general: Healthy Belgian adult donors included several CMV-positive and 24 CMV-negative people.

Study findings and constraints: Of under 200 reported CMV TCRbeta sequences, some 67 were found in memory CD4+ repertoires. Suggested: most of the CMV-linked TCR signature lies in CD4+ memory cells.

Single viable CD3+CD4+CD8-CD45RO+ cells were sorted as the memory CD4+ T cells. Donors' CMV status reflects serum IgG against pp150, pp28, p38, p52. Sequencing was carried out using memory CD4+ T cells from blood. The chain recombines TRBV6-6 with TRBJ1-5; D gene unclear. The TCR was taken from an adult in good health and CMV-seronegative. CDR3 DNA sequence: TGTGCCAGCAGTTACTCGATAGGGAGCAATCAGCCCCAGCATTTT. Translating gives CASSYSIGSNQPQHF.